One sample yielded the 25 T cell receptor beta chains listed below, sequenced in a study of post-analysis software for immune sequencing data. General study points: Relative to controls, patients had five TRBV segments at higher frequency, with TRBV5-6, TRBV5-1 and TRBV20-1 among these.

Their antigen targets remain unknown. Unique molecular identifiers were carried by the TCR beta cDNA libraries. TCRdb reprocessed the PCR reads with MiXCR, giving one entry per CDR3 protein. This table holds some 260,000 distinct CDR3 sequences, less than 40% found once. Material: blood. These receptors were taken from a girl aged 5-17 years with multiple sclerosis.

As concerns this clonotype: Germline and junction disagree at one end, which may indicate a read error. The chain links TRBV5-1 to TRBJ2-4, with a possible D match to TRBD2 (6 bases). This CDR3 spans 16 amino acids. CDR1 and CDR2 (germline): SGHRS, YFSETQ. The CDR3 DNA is TGCGCCAGCAGCTTGTCCGGAAGCTCCCCCCGGGGGTCCGCGGACTTC. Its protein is CASSLSGSSPRGSADF.

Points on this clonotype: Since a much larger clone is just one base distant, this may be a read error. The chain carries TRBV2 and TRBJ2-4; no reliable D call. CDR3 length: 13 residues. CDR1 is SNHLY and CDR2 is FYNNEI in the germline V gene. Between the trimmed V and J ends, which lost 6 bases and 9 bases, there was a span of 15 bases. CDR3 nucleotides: TGTGCCAGCAGGTTGGCGGAGTCGGGCATTCAGTACTTC. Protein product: CASRLAESGIQYF.

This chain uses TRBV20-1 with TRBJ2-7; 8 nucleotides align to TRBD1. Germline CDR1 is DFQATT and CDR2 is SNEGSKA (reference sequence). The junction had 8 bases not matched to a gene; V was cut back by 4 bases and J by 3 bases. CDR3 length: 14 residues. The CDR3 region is CSAIQPGQDYEQYF. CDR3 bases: TGCAGTGCTATCCAACCGGGACAGGACTACGAGCAGTACTTC.

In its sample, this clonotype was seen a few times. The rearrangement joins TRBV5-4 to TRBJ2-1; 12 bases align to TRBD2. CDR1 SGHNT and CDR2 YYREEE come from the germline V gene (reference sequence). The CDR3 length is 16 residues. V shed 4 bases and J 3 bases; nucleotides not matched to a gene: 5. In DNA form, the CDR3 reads TGTGCCAGCAGCCAGGGGACTAGCGGGTTCTACAATGAGCAGTTCTTC. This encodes CASSQGTSGFYNEQFF.

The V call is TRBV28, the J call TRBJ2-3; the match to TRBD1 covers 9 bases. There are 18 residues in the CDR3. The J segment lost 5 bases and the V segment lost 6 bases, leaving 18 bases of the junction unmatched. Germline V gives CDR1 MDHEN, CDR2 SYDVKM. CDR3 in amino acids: CASSLRDRAGDGGDTQYF. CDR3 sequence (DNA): TGTGCCAGCAGCCTGAGGGACAGGGCTGGTGATGGTGGAGATACGCAGTATTTT.

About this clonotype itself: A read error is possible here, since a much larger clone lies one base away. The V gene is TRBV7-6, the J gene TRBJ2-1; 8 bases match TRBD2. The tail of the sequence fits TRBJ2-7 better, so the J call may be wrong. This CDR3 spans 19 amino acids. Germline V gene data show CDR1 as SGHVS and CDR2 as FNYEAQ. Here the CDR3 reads CASSPRVGTSGSSYNEQYF. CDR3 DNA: TGTGCCAGCAGCCCCAGGGTGGGGACTAGTGGGAGCTCCTACAATGAGCAGTACTTC.

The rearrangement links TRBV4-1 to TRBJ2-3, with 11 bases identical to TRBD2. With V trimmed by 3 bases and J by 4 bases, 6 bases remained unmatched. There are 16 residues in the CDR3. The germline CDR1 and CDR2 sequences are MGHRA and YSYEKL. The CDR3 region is CASSHLLAGEADTQYF. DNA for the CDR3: TGCGCCAGCAGCCACCTACTAGCGGGAGAGGCAGATACGCAGTATTTT.

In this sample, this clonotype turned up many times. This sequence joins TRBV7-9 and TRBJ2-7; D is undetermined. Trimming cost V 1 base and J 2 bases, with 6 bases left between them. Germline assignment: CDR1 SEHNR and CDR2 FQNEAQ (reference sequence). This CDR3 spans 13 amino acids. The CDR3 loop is CASSLGEAYEQYF. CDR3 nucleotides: TGTGCCAGCAGCTTAGGGGAAGCCTACGAGCAGTACTTC.

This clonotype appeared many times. CDR3 in amino acids: CSARDPTQGRETQYF. CDR3 in DNA: TGCAGTGCTAGAGATCCGACGCAGGGCCGGGAGACCCAGTACTTC. The rearrangement uses TRBV20-1 and TRBJ2-5, with D perhaps matching TRBD1 (5 bases). CDR3 size: 15 residues. CDR1 and CDR2 from the germline V gene are DFQATT and SNEGSKA (reference sequence). V was cut by 0 bases and J by 5 bases, with 16 bases left in between.

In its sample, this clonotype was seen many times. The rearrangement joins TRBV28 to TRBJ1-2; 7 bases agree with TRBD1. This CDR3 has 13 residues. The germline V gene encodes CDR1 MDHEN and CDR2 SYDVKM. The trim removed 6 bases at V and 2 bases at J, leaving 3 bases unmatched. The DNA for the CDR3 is TGTGCCAGCAGAATACAGGGGAACTATGGCTACACCTTC. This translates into CASRIQGNYGYTF.

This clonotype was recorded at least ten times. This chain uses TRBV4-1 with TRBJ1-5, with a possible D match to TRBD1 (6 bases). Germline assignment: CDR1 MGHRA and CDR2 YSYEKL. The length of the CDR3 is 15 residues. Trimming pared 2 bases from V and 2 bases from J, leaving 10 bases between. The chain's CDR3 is CASSQRQEGNQPQHF. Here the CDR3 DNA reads TGCGCCAGCAGCCAAAGACAGGAAGGCAATCAGCCCCAGCATTTT.

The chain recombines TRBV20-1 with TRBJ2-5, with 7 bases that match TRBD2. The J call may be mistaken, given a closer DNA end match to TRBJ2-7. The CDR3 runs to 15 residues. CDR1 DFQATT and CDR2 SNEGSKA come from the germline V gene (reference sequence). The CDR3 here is CSARVPAGFVYEQYF. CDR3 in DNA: TGCAGTGCTAGAGTGCCAGCGGGGTTTGTCTACGAGCAGTACTTC.

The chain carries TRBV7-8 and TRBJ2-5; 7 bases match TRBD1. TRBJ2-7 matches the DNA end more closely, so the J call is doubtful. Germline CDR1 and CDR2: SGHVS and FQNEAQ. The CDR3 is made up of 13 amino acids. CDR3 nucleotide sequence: TGTGCCAGCAGCACCGACAGGGCCCACGAGCAGTACTTC. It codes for CASSTDRAHEQYF.

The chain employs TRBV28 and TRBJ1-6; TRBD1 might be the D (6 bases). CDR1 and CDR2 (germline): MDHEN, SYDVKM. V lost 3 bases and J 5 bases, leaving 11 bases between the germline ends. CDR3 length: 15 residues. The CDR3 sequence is CASSLGRGHNSPLHF. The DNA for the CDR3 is TGTGCCAGCAGTTTGGGCAGGGGCCATAATTCACCCCTCCACTTT.

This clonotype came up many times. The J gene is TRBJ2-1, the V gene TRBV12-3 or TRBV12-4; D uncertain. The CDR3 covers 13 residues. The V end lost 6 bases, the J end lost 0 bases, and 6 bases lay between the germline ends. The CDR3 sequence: CASRQSSYNEQFF. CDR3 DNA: TGTGCCAGCAGACAGAGCTCCTACAATGAGCAGTTCTTC.

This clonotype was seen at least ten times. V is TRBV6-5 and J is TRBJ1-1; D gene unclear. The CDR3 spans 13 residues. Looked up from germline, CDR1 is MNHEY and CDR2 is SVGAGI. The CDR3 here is CASQLKSGTEAFF. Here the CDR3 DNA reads TGTGCGTCGCAACTTAAGTCGGGCACTGAAGCTTTCTTT.

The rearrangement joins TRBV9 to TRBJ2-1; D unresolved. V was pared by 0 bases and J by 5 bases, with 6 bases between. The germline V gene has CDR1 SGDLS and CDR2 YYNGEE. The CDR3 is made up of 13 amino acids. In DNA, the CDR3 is TGTGCCAGCAGCGTAGGCACTAACAATGAGCAGTTCTTC. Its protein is CASSVGTNNEQFF.

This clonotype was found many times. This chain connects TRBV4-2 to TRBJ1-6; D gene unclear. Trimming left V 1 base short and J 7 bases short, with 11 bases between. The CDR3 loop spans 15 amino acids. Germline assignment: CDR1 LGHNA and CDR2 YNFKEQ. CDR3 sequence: CASSQGPERNSPLHF. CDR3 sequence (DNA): TGTGCCAGCAGCCAAGGTCCGGAGCGCAATTCACCCCTCCACTTT.

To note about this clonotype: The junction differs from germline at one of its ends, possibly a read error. CDR3 loop: CASSSLSGGGETQYF. The CDR3 nucleotides are TGTGCCAGCAGTTCCCTCTCGGGGGGCGGAGAGACCCAGTACTTC. J is TRBJ2-5 and V is TRBV10-3; tentative D call: TRBD2 (7 bases). CDR1 and CDR2 (germline): ENHRY, SYGVKD. The CDR3 is 15 amino acids.

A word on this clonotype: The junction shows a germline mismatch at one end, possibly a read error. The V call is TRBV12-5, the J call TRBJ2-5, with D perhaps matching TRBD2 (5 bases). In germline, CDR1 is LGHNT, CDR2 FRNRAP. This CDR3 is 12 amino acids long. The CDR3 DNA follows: TGTGCTAGTGGTGCCCGGGAAGAGACCCGGTACTTC. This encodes CASGAREETRYF. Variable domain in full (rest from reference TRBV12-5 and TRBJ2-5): DARVTQTPRHKVTEMGQEVTMRCQPILGHNTVFWYRQTMMQGLELLAYFRNRAPLDDSGMPKDRFSAEMPDATLATLKIQPSEPRDSAVYFCASGAREETRYFGPGTRLLVL.

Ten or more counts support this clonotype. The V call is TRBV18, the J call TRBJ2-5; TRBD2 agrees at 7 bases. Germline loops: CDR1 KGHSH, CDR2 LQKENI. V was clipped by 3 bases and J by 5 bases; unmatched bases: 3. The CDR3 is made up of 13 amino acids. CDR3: CASSPAGRETQYF. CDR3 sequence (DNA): TGTGCCAGCTCACCGGCCGGGAGGGAGACCCAGTACTTC.

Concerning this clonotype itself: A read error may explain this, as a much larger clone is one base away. The CDR3 DNA is TGTGCCAGCAGTGAATTCCAAGAGACCCTGTACTTC. This encodes CASSEFQETLYF. This chain connects TRBV25-1 to TRBJ2-5; D call uncertain. This CDR3 has 12 residues. Germline CDR1 is MGHDK and CDR2 is SYGVNS.

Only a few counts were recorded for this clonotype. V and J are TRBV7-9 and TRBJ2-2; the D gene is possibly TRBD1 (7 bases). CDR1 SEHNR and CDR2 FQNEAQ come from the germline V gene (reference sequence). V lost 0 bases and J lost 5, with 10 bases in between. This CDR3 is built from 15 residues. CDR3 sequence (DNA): TGTGCCAGCAGCTTAGCGGGGGGACAGACCGGGGAGCTGTTTTTT. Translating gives CASSLAGGQTGELFF.

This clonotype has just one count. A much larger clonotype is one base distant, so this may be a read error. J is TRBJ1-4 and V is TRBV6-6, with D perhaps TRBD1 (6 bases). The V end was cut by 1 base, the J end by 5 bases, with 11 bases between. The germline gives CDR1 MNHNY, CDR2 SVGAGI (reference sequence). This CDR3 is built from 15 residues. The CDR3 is CASSYLGQGNEKLFF. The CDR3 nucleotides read TGTGCCAGCAGTTACTTAGGGCAGGGGAATGAAAAACTGTTTTTT.

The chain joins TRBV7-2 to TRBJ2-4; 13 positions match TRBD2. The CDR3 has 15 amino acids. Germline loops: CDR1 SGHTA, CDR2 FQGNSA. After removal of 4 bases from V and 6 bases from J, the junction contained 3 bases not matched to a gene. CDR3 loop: CASSSRLAGGNIQYF. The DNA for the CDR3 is TGTGCCAGCAGCTCCCGACTAGCGGGGGGAAACATTCAGTACTTC.